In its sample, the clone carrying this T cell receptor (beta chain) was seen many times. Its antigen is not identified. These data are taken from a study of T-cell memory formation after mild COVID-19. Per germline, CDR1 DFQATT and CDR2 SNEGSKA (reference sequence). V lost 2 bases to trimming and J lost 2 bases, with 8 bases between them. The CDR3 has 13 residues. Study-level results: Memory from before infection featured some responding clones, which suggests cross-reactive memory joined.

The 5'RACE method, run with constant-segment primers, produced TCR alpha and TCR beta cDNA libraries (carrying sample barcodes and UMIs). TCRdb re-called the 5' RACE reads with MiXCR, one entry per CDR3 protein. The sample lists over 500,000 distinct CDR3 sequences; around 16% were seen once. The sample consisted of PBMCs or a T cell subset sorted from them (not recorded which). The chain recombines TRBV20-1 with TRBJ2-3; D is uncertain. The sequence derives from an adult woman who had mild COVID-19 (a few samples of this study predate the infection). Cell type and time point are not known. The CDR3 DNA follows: TGCAGTGCTAGAAATCAGGACACAGATACGCAGTATTTT. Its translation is CSARNQDTDTQYF.